This T cell receptor (beta chain) was observed in a study of T cell responses to AZD1222 COVID-19 vaccine. Whole-study results and caveats: Just a handful of AZD1222 recipients were seropositive at baseline. There were vaccine-associated CD4 TCRs across spike, dominant at 160-218 and 743-854.

The CDR3 runs to 14 residues. CDR1 PRHDT and CDR2 FYEKMQ come from the germline V gene (reference sequence). The V and J ends lost 0 bases and 3 bases respectively, with 9 bases between them. Sequencing used immunoSEQ multiplex PCR; TCRdb keeps in-frame clones, though not all of them. The table shows some 86,000 clones, with around 80% occurring only once. In the case of this clone: Its antigen remains unknown.

The V call is TRBV13, the J call TRBJ2-7, with D perhaps TRBD2 (5 bases). This sample comprised peripheral blood, obtained on day 0 of AZD1222 vaccination. This sequence originates from an adult in good health. The CDR3 loop reads CASSLGSGIYEQYF. DNA for the CDR3: TGTGCCAGCAGCTTAGGATCGGGAATCTACGAGCAGTACTTC. Variable domain in full (rest from reference TRBV13 and TRBJ2-7): AAGVIQSPRHLIKEKRETATLKCYPIPRHDTVYWYQQGPGQDPQFLISFYEKMQSDKGSIPDRFSAQQFSDYHSELNMSSLELGDSALYFCASSLGSGIYEQYFGPGTRLTVT.